These 4 T cell receptor beta chains share one sample of origin, sequenced in a study of blood T cell repertoires in COVID-19. The data were produced by immunoSEQ multiplex PCR, yet TCRdb's version contains in-frame clones alone and is incomplete. The sample carries some 80,000 clones, approximately 82% recorded once. Sequences were obtained from peripheral blood. All receptors derive from a woman aged 70-85 years with acute or convalescent COVID-19.

The V call is TRBV24-1, the J call TRBJ2-1; 9 bases line up with TRBD1. The V gene's germline CDR1 is KGHDR and CDR2 SFDVKD. The CDR3 runs to 15 residues. V lost 7 bases and J lost 7; bases outside the gene matches: 10. The CDR3 spells CATSIYRGRKNEQFF. The DNA of the CDR3 is TGTGCCACCAGCATATACAGGGGGCGCAAAAATGAGCAGTTCTTC.

In nucleotides, the CDR3 is TGCGCCAGCAGCCAAGATACGCGTAGCAATCAGCCCCAGCATTTT. This translates into CASSQDTRSNQPQHF. The chain is built from TRBV4-1 and TRBJ1-5; D is unresolved. V lost 0 bases and J lost 0, with 6 bases in between. The CDR3 is 15 residues long. The germline V gene encodes CDR1 MGHRA and CDR2 YSYEKL.

The rearrangement links TRBV7-2 to TRBJ2-3, with TRBD1 matching over 7 bases. CDR3 length: 14 residues. Trimming removed 3 bases from V and 4 bases from J; junction bases left unmatched: 4. The V gene's germline CDR1 is SGHTA and CDR2 FQGNSA. CDR3 nucleotides: TGTGCCAGCAGCTTGAGACAGGGAGCAGATACGCAGTATTTT. This gives the protein CASSLRQGADTQYF.

The V and J genes are TRBV18 and TRBJ2-2; the D is unclear. The V end was cut by 5 bases, the J end by 1 base, with 11 bases between. The CDR3 is 15 amino acids. The germline gives CDR1 KGHSH, CDR2 LQKENI. CDR3 in amino acids: CASSSNPRNTGELFF. The CDR3 DNA reads as TGTGCCAGCTCATCCAACCCGCGGAACACCGGGGAGCTGTTTTTT.